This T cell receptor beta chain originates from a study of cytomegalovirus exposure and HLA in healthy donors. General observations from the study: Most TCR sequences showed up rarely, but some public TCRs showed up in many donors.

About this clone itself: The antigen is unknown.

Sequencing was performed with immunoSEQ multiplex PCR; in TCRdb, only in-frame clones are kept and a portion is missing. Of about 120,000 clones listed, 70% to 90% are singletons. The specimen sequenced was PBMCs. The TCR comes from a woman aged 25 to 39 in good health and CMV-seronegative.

The CDR3 region has the DNA TGTGCCAGCAGCTTATGGAGCACGAGCTCTGGAAACACCATATATTTT. This codes for CASSLWSTSSGNTIYF. The chain joins TRBV7-2 to TRBJ1-3; no clear D gene. Trimming took off 2 bases at V and 0 bases at J, with 11 bases between the two ends. The germline gives CDR1 SGHTA, CDR2 FQGNSA. The CDR3 runs 16 residues.